These 8 T cell receptor beta chains were sequenced from one sample in a study of cytomegalovirus exposure and HLA in healthy donors. PCR amplification relied on 60 Vbeta primers (plus 13 Jbeta primers). Data came from immunoSEQ multiplex PCR; TCRdb stores just in-frame clones and leaves some out. The table has 50,000 to 60,000 clones, about 73% seen once. The sequencing sample was made of PBMCs. These receptors all come from a man aged 18 to 30 in good health and CMV-seronegative.

V and J are TRBV5-1 and TRBJ2-5; 8 positions agree with TRBD2. In germline, CDR1 is SGHRS, CDR2 YFSETQ. Trimming removed 0 bases from V and 3 bases from J; junction bases left unmatched: 10. The CDR3 is 17 residues long. DNA of the CDR3: TGCGCCAGCAGCTTGGGGGGTACAAATAGCGGGGAAGAGACCCAGTACTTC. This codes for CASSLGGTNSGEETQYF.

The J gene is TRBJ2-1, the V gene TRBV2; D gene ambiguous. CDR3 length equals 14 residues. Germline V gives CDR1 SNHLY, CDR2 FYNNEI. Trimming stripped 5 bases from V and 4 bases from J, with 12 bases between. CDR3 sequence: CASSFRGVYNEQFF. CDR3 coding DNA: TGTGCCAGCAGTTTCCGCGGAGTATACAATGAGCAGTTCTTC.

V usage is TRBV7-2 and J usage is TRBJ2-3, with a weak D call TRBD2 (6 bases). This CDR3 has 15 residues. V shed 1 base and J shed 3 bases, with 11 bases lying between them. CDR1 is SGHTA and CDR2 is FQGNSA in the germline V gene. The CDR3 loop is CASSLGDGRTDTQYF. CDR3 nucleotides: TGTGCCAGCAGCTTAGGTGACGGGAGAACAGATACGCAGTATTTT.

This chain joins TRBV7-6 and TRBJ2-7; D call uncertain. V shed 0 bases and J shed 2 bases, with 11 bases lying between them. The CDR3 has 15 residues. Germline CDR1 and CDR2: SGHVS and FNYEAQ. The DNA for the CDR3 is TGTGCCAGCAGCTTAGCTATCGACTCGACCTACGAGCAGTACTTC. Translation: CASSLAIDSTYEQYF.

This clone turned up a few times. The gene calls are TRBV28 and TRBJ2-5, with 14 bases fitting TRBD2. The CDR3 spans 15 residues. After removal of 4 bases from V and 5 bases from J, the junction contained 3 bases not matched to a gene. Germline V gene sequence: CDR1 MDHEN, CDR2 SYDVKM. CDR3 loop: CASSSRTSGRETQYF. As DNA, the CDR3 is TGTGCCAGCAGTTCTCGGACTAGCGGGAGGGAGACCCAGTACTTC.

V usage is TRBV5-4 and J usage is TRBJ2-7; 10 bases are shared with TRBD2. V gave up 0 bases and J gave up 0 bases; unmatched junction bases: 9. CDR3 length: 18 residues. The germline CDR1 and CDR2 sequences are SGHNT and YYREEE (reference sequence). The CDR3 coding sequence is TGTGCCAGCAGCTTGGTTTTTAGCGGGAGGAGCAGCTCCTACGAGCAGTACTTC. Its translation: CASSLVFSGRSSSYEQYF.

The chain uses TRBV7-9 and TRBJ1-6; TRBD1 agrees at 7 bases. Germline CDR1 and CDR2: SEHNR and FQNEAQ (reference sequence). Trimming at V came to 5 bases and at J to 3 bases, leaving 1 base not matched to a gene. This CDR3 is built from 14 residues. For the CDR3, the DNA is TGTGCCAGCAGCCGGGACAGCTATAATTCACCCCTCCACTTT. It translates to CASSRDSYNSPLHF.

The sample holds a few counts of this clone. The chain employs TRBV5-1 and TRBJ1-1; unclear D gene. The germline V gene encodes CDR1 SGHRS and CDR2 YFSETQ. V lost 4 bases and J 4 bases, leaving 17 bases between the germline ends. This CDR3 is built from 15 residues. The CDR3 nucleotides read TGCGCCAGCAGCAGCCGGGGAGGAGAACTCACTGAAGCTTTCTTT. Translated, it gives CASSSRGGELTEAFF.